Below are 15 T cell receptor beta chains sequenced from a single sample in a study of blood T cell repertoires in COVID-19. The repertoire was sequenced with immunoSEQ multiplex PCR; TCRdb's copy has only in-frame clones and lacks some. The profile shows around 200,000 clones, about 86% of them singletons. Sequenced input: peripheral blood. These receptors came from a woman aged 18-29 years who had recovered from COVID-19.

The chain recombines TRBV27 with TRBJ1-2; 10 bases are shared with TRBD1. Unmatched junction bases numbered 8, after V lost 8 bases and J lost 5 bases. Germline loops: CDR1 MNHEY, CDR2 SMNVEV (reference sequence). The CDR3 spans 14 residues. The DNA of the CDR3 is TGTGCCAGCTTTTCTCCGGGACAGGGGTATGGCTACACCTTC. Amino acid sequence: CASFSPGQGYGYTF.

The genes are TRBV6-2 or TRBV6-3 and TRBJ2-1, with 8 bases aligning to TRBD2. Germline V gives CDR1 MNHEY, CDR2 SVGEGT. There are 17 residues in the CDR3. Losses at the gene ends were 4 bases for V and 3 bases for J; bases not matched to a gene: 11. The CDR3 here is CASSSLERESYYNEQFF. The CDR3 bases are TGTGCCAGCAGTTCGCTTGAGCGGGAGAGCTACTACAATGAGCAGTTCTTC.

This rearrangement joins TRBV3-1 (or the pseudogene TRBV3-2) to TRBJ2-1, with 12 bases identical to TRBD2. The germline gives CDR1 LGHDT, CDR2 YNNKEL (reference sequence). CDR3 size: 14 residues. Trimming at V came to 4 bases and at J to 7 bases, leaving 2 bases not matched to a gene. CDR3 protein: CASSLLAGGNEQFF. CDR3 in DNA: TGTGCCAGCAGCCTACTAGCGGGAGGAAATGAGCAGTTCTTC.

This sequence joins TRBV4-2 and TRBJ2-3; 7 positions agree with TRBD1. With V trimmed by 1 base and J by 2 bases, 6 bases remained unmatched. The CDR3 is 16 amino acids. The V gene's germline CDR1 is LGHNA and CDR2 YNFKEQ. CDR3 nucleotide sequence: TGTGCCAGCAGCCAAGGGGGACAGCCGAACACAGATACGCAGTATTTT. Translating it yields CASSQGGQPNTDTQYF.

The V and J genes are TRBV5-8 and TRBJ2-5; D perhaps matches TRBD1 (6 bases). The CDR3 sequence is 13 residues long. Germline assignment: CDR1 SGHTS and CDR2 YDEGEE. The ends were cut back, 4 bases at V and 5 bases at J, with 12 bases in the middle. The CDR3 DNA follows: TGTGCCAGCAGCCAACAGGGAATTGAGACCCAGTACTTC. The encoded protein is CASSQQGIETQYF.

V is TRBV19 and J is TRBJ2-2, with 9 bases fitting TRBD1. The junction had 1 base not matched to a gene; V was cut back by 8 bases and J by 3 bases. CDR1 LNHDA and CDR2 SQIVND come from the germline V gene (reference sequence). This CDR3 has 13 residues. CDR3: CASWTGDTGELFF. Written as DNA, the CDR3 is TGTGCCAGTTGGACAGGGGACACCGGGGAGCTGTTTTTT. The variable domain in full, completed from reference TRBV19 and TRBJ2-2, reads DGGITQSPKYLFRKEGQNVTLSCEQNLNHDAMYWYRQDPGQGLRLIYYSQIVNDFQKGDIAEGYSVSREKKESFPLTVTSAQKNPTAFYLCASWTGDTGELFFGEGSRLTVL.

V gene TRBV6-1 combines with J gene TRBJ2-2, with D perhaps matching TRBD2 (6 bases). V lost 11 bases and J 0 bases, leaving 10 bases between the germline ends. The length of the CDR3 is 13 residues. Germline assignment: CDR1 MNHNS and CDR2 SASEGT. CDR3 residues: CAGEDTNTGELFF. CDR3 DNA sequence: TGTGCCGGGGAGGACACGAACACCGGGGAGCTGTTTTTT.

The chain uses TRBV2 and TRBJ1-6, with 9 positions matching TRBD1. This CDR3 is 15 amino acids long. The germline V gene has CDR1 SNHLY and CDR2 FYNNEI. The trim removed 1 base at V and 10 bases at J, leaving 5 bases unmatched. This CDR3 reads CASSEGTGVWSPLHF. The CDR3 DNA is TGTGCCAGCAGTGAAGGGACAGGGGTTTGGTCACCCCTCCACTTT. The full variable domain, rest sourced from reference TRBV2 and TRBJ1-6, is EPEVTQTPSHQVTQMGQEVILRCVPISNHLYFYWYRQILGQKVEFLVSFYNNEISEKSEIFDDQFSVERPDGSNFTLKIRSTKLEDSAMYFCASSEGTGVWSPLHFGNGTRLTVT.

The chain has TRBV7-9 and TRBJ1-1, with D perhaps TRBD1 (6 bases). Trimming stripped 2 bases from V and 1 base from J, with 14 bases between. Germline lookup yields CDR1 SEHNR and CDR2 FQNEAQ (reference sequence). The CDR3 is made up of 16 amino acids. This chain's CDR3 is CASSLLVGQPNTEAFF. The CDR3 DNA is TGTGCCAGCAGCTTATTAGTCGGACAGCCGAACACTGAAGCTTTCTTT.

V usage is TRBV6-1 and J usage is TRBJ1-5, with no clear D. Trimming took off 11 bases at V and 7 bases at J, with 12 bases between the two ends. This CDR3 is 11 amino acids long. Per germline, CDR1 MNHNS and CDR2 SASEGT. The CDR3 loop is CAEPGGQPQHF. CDR3 bases: TGTGCCGAGCCGGGAGGCCAGCCCCAGCATTTT.

This clone was seen a single time. This chain uses TRBV5-6 with TRBJ1-2; no reliable D call. Trimming shortened V by 4 bases and J by 4 bases, and 14 bases separated the two germline ends. This CDR3 is built from 14 residues. Germline CDR1 and CDR2: SGHDT and YYEEEE. DNA for the CDR3: TGTGCCAGCAGCCCCGCAATCTACCCCTATGGCTACACCTTC. Protein sequence: CASSPAIYPYGYTF.

The CDR3 coding sequence is TGTGCCACAGCGGAAGGCGCAATGGATACGCAGTATTTT. Amino acid sequence: CATAEGAMDTQYF. The chain links TRBV24-1 to TRBJ2-3, with D possibly TRBD2 on 5 matching bases. The CDR3 covers 13 residues. CDR1 is KGHDR and CDR2 is SFDVKD in the germline V gene. The ends were cut back, 10 bases at V and 6 bases at J, with 16 bases in the middle.

The chain combines TRBV5-6 with TRBJ1-1, with TRBD1 matching over 7 bases. The CDR3 contains 19 residues. Germline CDR1 is SGHDT and CDR2 is YYEEEE. The ends lost 2 bases at V and 1 base at J; junction bases unmatched: 17. CDR3 loop: CASSLFRDRLFLTNTEAFF. The CDR3 region has the DNA TGTGCCAGCAGCTTATTCCGGGACAGATTATTCTTAACGAACACTGAAGCTTTCTTT. The full variable domain, completed using reference TRBV5-6 and TRBJ1-1, is DAGVTQSPTHLIKTRGQQVTLRCSPKSGHDTVSWYQQALGQGPQFIFQYYEEEERQRGNFPDRFSGHQFPNYSSELNVNALLLGDSALYLCASSLFRDRLFLTNTEAFFGQGTRLTVV.

The J gene is TRBJ1-4, the V gene TRBV7-6; D is unresolved. Germline lookup yields CDR1 SGHVS and CDR2 FNYEAQ. The CDR3 has 17 residues. Trimming took 1 base from V and 1 from J, leaving 13 bases between them. CDR3 sequence: CASSLDPARGTNEKLFF. CDR3 DNA: TGTGCCAGCAGCTTAGATCCCGCCAGAGGAACTAATGAAAAACTGTTTTTT.

This clone was picked up one time. The chain recombines TRBV24-1 with TRBJ2-1; TRBD2 aligns across 8 bases. CDR1 is KGHDR and CDR2 is SFDVKD in the germline V gene. The CDR3 contains 19 residues. Trimming cost V 3 bases and J 9 bases; bases outside gene matches: 21. CDR3 coding DNA: TGTGCCACCAGTGATACTAAACAACGAGCGGGGGTAATCTCAGGTGAGCAGTTCTTC. Its translation: CATSDTKQRAGVISGEQFF.